This TCR beta chain was recorded in a study of PD-L1 blockade in urothelial cancer. Stated time point: pretreatment peripheral blood. Only in-frame clones appear in the TCRdb table, and some are missing; sequencing was by immunoSEQ multiplex PCR. The table lists 70,000 to 85,000 clones, roughly 90% of them singletons. The sequencing here drew on PBMCs, taken around atezolizumab (anti-PD-L1) treatment. The source of this sequence is a man aged 70 or older with urothelial cancer.

CDR3 amino acids: CASREPAGDSYEQYF. The CDR3 DNA is TGTGCCAGCAGAGAACCCGCAGGGGACTCCTACGAGCAGTACTTC. This sequence joins TRBV6-5 and TRBJ2-7, with D maybe TRBD1 (6 bases). Germline values: CDR1 MNHEY, CDR2 SVGAGI. V dropped 6 bases and J dropped 0 bases, with 15 bases sitting between them. This CDR3 has 15 amino acids.